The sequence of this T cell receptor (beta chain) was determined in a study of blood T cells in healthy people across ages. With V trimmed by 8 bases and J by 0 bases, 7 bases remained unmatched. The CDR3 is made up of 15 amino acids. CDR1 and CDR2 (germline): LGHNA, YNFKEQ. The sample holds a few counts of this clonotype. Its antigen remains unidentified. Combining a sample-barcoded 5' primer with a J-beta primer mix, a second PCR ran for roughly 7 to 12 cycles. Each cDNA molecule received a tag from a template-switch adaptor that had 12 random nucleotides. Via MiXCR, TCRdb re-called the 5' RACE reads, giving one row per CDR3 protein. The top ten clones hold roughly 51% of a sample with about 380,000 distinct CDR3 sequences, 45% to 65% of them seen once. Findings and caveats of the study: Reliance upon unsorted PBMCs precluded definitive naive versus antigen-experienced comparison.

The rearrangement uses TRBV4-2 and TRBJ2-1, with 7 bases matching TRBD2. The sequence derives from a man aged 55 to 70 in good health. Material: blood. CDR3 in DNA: TGTGCCAGCGGGGGTGGGAGGGACTCCTACAATGAGCAGTTCTTC. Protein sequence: CASGGGRDSYNEQFF.